This TCR beta chain was retrieved from a study of lymphopenia after photon versus proton radiotherapy. Overall study results and limits: A bigger post-nadir fall in TCR diversity correlated inversely with survival time in deceased patients. Proton therapy kept repertoires fairly stable, unlike photons, which gained effector/memory cells.

Sequencing used immunoSEQ multiplex PCR; TCRdb keeps in-frame clones, though not all of them. The table has tens of thousands of clones, approximately 88% seen once. This clone was detected once. Antigen specificity is unknown. This sample comprised peripheral blood, obtained from a patient treated with proton-based radiotherapy. The TCR sequence derives from a man aged 55 to 70 with pancreatic cancer.

CDR3: CASSQDGASLRLYNEQFF. The CDR3 nucleotides are TGTGCCAGCAGCCAAGATGGGGCTAGCTTAAGACTATACAATGAGCAGTTCTTC. This rearrangement joins TRBV4-2 to TRBJ2-1, with D perhaps assigned TRBD1 or TRBD2 (5 bases each). Germline values: CDR1 LGHNA, CDR2 YNFKEQ. This CDR3 has 18 residues. V was shortened by 0 bases and J by 4 bases, with 19 bases between the two germline ends.